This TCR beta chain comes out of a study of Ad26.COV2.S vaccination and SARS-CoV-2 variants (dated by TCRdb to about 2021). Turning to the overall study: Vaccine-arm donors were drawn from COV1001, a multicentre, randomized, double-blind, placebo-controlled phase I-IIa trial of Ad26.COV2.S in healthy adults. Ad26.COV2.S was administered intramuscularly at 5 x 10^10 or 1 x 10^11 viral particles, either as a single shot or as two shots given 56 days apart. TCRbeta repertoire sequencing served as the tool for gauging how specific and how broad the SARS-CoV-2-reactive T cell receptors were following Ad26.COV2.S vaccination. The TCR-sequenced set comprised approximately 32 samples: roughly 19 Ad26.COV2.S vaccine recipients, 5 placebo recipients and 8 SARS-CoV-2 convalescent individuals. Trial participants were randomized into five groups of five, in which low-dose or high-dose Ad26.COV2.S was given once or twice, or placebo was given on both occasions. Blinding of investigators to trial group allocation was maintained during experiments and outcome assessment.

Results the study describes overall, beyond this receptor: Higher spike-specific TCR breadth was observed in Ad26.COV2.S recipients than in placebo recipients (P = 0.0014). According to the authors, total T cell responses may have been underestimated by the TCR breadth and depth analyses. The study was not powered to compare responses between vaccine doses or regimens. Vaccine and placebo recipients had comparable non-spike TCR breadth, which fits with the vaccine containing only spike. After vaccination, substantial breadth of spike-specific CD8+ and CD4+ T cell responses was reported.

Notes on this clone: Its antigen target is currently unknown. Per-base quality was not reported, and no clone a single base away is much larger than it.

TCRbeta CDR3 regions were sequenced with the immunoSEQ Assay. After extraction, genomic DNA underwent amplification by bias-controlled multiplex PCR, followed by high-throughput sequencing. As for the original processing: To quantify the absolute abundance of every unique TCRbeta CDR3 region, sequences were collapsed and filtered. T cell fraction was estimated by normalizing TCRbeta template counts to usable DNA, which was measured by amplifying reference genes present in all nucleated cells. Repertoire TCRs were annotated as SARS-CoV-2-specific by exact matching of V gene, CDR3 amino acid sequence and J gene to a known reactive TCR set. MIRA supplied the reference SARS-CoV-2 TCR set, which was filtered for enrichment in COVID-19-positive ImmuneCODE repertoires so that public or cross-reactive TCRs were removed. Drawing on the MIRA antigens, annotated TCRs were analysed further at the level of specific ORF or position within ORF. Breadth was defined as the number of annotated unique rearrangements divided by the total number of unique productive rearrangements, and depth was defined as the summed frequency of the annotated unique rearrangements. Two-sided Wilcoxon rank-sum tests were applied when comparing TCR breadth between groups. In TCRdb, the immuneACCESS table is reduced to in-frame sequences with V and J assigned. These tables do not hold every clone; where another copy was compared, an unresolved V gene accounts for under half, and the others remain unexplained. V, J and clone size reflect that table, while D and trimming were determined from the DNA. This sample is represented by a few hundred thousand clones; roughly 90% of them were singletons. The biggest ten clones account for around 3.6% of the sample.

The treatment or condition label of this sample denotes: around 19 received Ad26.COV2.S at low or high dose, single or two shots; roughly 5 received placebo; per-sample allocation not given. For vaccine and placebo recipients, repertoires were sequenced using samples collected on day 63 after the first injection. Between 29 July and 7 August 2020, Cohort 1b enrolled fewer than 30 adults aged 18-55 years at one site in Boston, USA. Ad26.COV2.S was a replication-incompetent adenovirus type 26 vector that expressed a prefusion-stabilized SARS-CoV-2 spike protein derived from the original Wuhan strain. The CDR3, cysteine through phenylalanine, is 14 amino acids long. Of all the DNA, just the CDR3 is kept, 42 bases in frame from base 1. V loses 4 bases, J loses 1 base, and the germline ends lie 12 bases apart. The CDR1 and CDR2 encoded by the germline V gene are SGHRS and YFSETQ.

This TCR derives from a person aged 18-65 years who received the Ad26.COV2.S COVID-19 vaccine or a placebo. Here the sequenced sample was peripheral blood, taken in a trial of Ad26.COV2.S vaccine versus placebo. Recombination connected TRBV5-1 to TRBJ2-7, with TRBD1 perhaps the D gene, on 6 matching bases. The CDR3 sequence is CASSQGTPSYEQYF. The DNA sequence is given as TGCGCCAGCAGCCAAGGGACACCTTCCTACGAGCAGTACTTC. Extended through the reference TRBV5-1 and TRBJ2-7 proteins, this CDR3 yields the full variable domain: KAGVTQTPRYLIKTRGQQVTLSCSPISGHRSVSWYQQTPGQGLQFLFEYFSETQRNKGNFPGRFSGRQFSNSRSEMNVSTLELGDSALYLCASSQGTPSYEQYFGPGTRLTVT.